This T cell receptor beta chain derives from a study of cytomegalovirus exposure and HLA in healthy donors. Profiling relied on immunoSEQ multiplex PCR, and the TCRdb table lists in-frame clones only, not all of them. The table lists a few hundred thousand clones, approximately 88% of them singletons. Broader study findings: The study designated about 180 TCR beta chains cytomegalovirus-associated. In vitro testing confirmed a few CMV-associated chains as specific for CMV antigens.

A word on this clone: What it binds is unknown.

The receptor was derived from a young woman in good health and CMV-seropositive. Sequencing used PBMCs.

The CDR3 protein is CASSLAGAGANVLTF. For the CDR3, the DNA is TGCGCCAGCAGCTTGGCGGGGGCTGGGGCCAACGTCCTGACTTTC. This rearrangement joins TRBV5-1 to TRBJ2-6; D possibly corresponds to TRBD2 (6 bases). CDR1 and CDR2 (germline): SGHRS, YFSETQ. V gave up 0 bases and J gave up 2 bases, with 6 bases separating them. The CDR3 runs to 15 residues.